This TCR beta chain was captured by sequencing in a study of blood T cell repertoires in COVID-19. This CDR3 contains 18 residues. Germline-derived CDR1 and CDR2 are LNHNV and YYDKDF (reference sequence). Trimming removed 0 bases from V and 5 bases from J; junction bases left unmatched: 12. Participants had their cohort set by participant-reported clinical history. Method: immunoSEQ multiplex PCR; TCRdb's copy keeps in-frame clones and lacks some. Seen here are 350,000 to 450,000 clones, roughly 86% observed once, and the top ten hold about 1.7%. The sequence was obtained from a woman aged 25 to 39 who had recovered from COVID-19. Sample: PBMCs or T cells enriched from blood (not recorded which). The genes are TRBV15 and TRBJ2-1, with 8 bases aligning to TRBD2. CDR3 loop: CATSRDWGLAGHHNEQFF. CDR3 DNA sequence: TGTGCCACCAGCAGAGATTGGGGTTTAGCGGGACACCACAATGAGCAGTTCTTC.